The present T cell receptor beta chain was sequenced within a study of radiation and T cells in renal cell carcinoma. Study details: Nephrectomy followed 15 Gy stereotactic body radiation by 4 weeks.

Concerning this clone: The antigen is not known.

Study results and limitations: In blood, top tumor clones expanded by 2 weeks, shrinking by 4.

Losses at the gene ends were 3 bases for V and 7 bases for J; bases not matched to a gene: 8. The CDR3 runs 17 residues. The germline V gene encodes CDR1 MNHNS and CDR2 SASEGT. The time point was: blood 2 weeks post-SBRT. The treatment is: 15 Gy SBRT to primary tumor, nephrectomy 4 weeks later. Serial blood draws occurred at baseline and 2 and 4 weeks post-SBRT. Clones were sequenced by immunoSEQ multiplex PCR, and TCRdb holds only the in-frame ones, with some missing. The table records some 75,000 clones, around 80% of them present only once. This chain uses TRBV6-1 with TRBJ2-1; 14 nucleotides agree with TRBD2. The source material was blood, sampled from a patient whose treatment included radiotherapy and nephrectomy. The origin of this receptor is a man aged 55 to 70 with renal cell carcinoma. The CDR3 loop is CASSDVGLAGVGNEQFF. The CDR3, as DNA: TGTGCCAGCAGTGATGTGGGACTAGCGGGGGTGGGGAATGAGCAGTTCTTC.